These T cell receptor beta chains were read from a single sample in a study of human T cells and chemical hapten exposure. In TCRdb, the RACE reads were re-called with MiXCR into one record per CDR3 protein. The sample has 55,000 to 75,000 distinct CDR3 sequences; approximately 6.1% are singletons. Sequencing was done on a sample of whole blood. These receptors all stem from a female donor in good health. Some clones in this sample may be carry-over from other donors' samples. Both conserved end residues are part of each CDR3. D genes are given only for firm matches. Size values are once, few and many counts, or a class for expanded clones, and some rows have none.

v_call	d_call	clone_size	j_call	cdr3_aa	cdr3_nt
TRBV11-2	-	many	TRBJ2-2	CASSPRRLSSTNTGELFF	TGTGCCAGCAGCCCCCGCCGGCTAAGCTCTACGAACACCGGGGAGCTGTTTTTT
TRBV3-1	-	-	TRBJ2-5	CASSQEAALYETQYF	TGTGCCAGCAGCCAAGAGGCGGCCTTGTACGAGACCCAGTACTTC
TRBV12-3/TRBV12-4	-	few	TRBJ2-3	CASSVFTDTQYF	TGTGCCAGTAGCGTCTTCACAGATACGCAGTATTTT
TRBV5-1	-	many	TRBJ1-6	CASSLGTNNSPLHF	TGCGCCAGCAGCTTAGGGACGAATAATTCACCCCTCCACTTT
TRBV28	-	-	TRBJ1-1	CASRGGQENTEAFF	TGTGCCAGCAGAGGGGGACAAGAGAACACTGAAGCTTTCTTT
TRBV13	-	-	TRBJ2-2	CASSLGVQTGELFF	TGTGCCAGCAGCTTAGGAGTTCAGACCGGGGAGCTGTTTTTT
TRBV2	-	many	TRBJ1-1	CASSFDPNTEAFF	TGTGCCAGCAGTTTCGACCCGAACACTGAAGCTTTCTTT
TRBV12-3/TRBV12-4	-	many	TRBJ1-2	CASSPRRGFGYTF	TGTGCCAGCAGTCCACGACGGGGTTTTGGCTACACCTTC
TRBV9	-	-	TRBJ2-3	CASSPNPGDTQYF	TGTGCCAGCAGCCCGAACCCTGGAGATACGCAGTATTTT
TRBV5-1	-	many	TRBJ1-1	CASSLSIGTLYTEAFF	TGCGCCAGCAGCTTGTCCATTGGGACACTTTACACTGAAGCTTTCTTT
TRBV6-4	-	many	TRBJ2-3	CASSDSMATTDTQYF	TGTGCCAGCAGTGACTCGATGGCCACCACAGATACGCAGTATTTT
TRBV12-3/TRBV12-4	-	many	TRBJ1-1	CASSLSRGQTEAFF	TGTGCCAGCAGTTTGAGCAGGGGCCAGACTGAAGCTTTCTTT
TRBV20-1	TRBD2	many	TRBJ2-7	CSARDEREGRVDEQYF	TGCAGTGCTAGAGACGAGCGGGAGGGCCGAGTGGACGAGCAGTACTTC
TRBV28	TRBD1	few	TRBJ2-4	CASSSRTGRRFGNIQYF	TGTGCCAGCAGTTCCAGGACAGGGAGAAGGTTCGGAAACATTCAGTACTTC
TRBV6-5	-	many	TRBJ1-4	CASSYSARRAGEKLFF	TGTGCCAGCAGTTACTCGGCTCGAAGGGCTGGCGAAAAACTGTTTTTT
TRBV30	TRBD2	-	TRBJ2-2	CAWSVTSGGTGELFF	TGTGCCTGGAGTGTAACCAGCGGGGGCACCGGGGAGCTGTTTTTT
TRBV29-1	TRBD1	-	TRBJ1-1	CSARDRKTEAFF	TGCAGCGCGAGGGACAGAAAGACTGAAGCTTTCTTT